This is a list of T cell receptor beta chains from one sample in a study of blood T cells in healthy people across ages. TCRdb independently ran MiXCR on the 5' RACE reads; one entry per CDR3 protein. The top ten hold around 18% of the sample, which has approximately 1,100,000 distinct CDR3 sequences, 40% to 55% seen once. Sequences were obtained from blood. These receptors were collected from a woman in her sixties in good health. The CDR3 runs from the conserved cysteine through the conserved F or W. Clone size is shown for a subset of rows, as once, few, many or a class of expanded clone.

V: TRBV20-1
size: few
CDR3: CSARGGGANYGYTF

V: TRBV7-2
size: -
CDR3: CASSLGALAAEQYF

V: TRBV29-1
size: -
CDR3: CSATGGDEKLFF

V: TRBV4-1
size: -
CDR3: CASSQRGGNAEAFF

V: TRBV20-1
size: -
CDR3: CSALDKSVETQYF

V: TRBV6-5
size: few
CDR3: CASSRLSSYNEQFF

V: TRBV19
size: -
CDR3: CASSIGALVLAKNIQYF

V: TRBV10-3
size: -
CDR3: CASRLAGPPYNEQFF

V: TRBV7-8
size: -
CDR3: CASSSGGTGGLQETQYF

V: TRBV3-1
size: many
CDR3: CASSQSETQYF

V: TRBV30
size: -
CDR3: CAWTRGTSGRSDTQYF

V: TRBV12-5
size: -
CDR3: CASGLIKGEQFF

V: TRBV28
size: -
CDR3: CASKTVNEQFF

V: TRBV7-8
size: -
CDR3: CASSPTGSGITYEQYF

V: TRBV29-1
size: many
CDR3: CSGRTDYEQYF

V: TRBV6-5
size: -
CDR3: CASSYQKRLAHSGEQFF

V: TRBV4-1
size: -
CDR3: CASSHARGATSYEQYF

V: TRBV7-9
size: few
CDR3: CASSLRQGYNSPLHF

V: TRBV12-3/TRBV12-4
size: few
CDR3: CASRNDRVWGKETQYF

V: TRBV5-1
size: -
CDR3: CASSPPGGNNEQFF

V: TRBV27
size: -
CDR3: CASSGWTGGGGDTQYF

V: TRBV29-1
size: -
CDR3: CSVEGEGYNEQYF

V: TRBV7-8
size: -
CDR3: CASSWSQGQPQHF